The 13 T cell receptor beta chains below were found in one sample sequenced in a study of blood T cell repertoires in COVID-19. TCRdb's copy holds only in-frame clones and misses some; the assay was immunoSEQ multiplex PCR. The table shows about 400,000 clones, with around 90% occurring only once. The sample consisted of PBMCs or T cells enriched from blood (not recorded which). Receptors originate from a woman in her forties with acute COVID-19.

V usage is TRBV4-1 and J usage is TRBJ1-6; D is unclear. Germline CDR1 reads MGHRA; CDR2 reads YSYEKL. The CDR3 covers 18 residues. V lost 0 bases and J lost 0, with 12 bases in between. The CDR3 nucleotides read TGCGCCAGCAGCCAAGAGGACTCCCTCAGCTCCTATAATTCACCCCTCCACTTT. Protein: CASSQEDSLSSYNSPLHF.

This rearrangement joins TRBV5-8 to TRBJ1-1, with a possible D match to TRBD1 (6 bases). This CDR3 is built from 18 residues. Germline V CDR1 and CDR2: SGHTS, YDEGEE. V lost 7 bases and J 1 base, leaving 26 bases between the germline ends. The chain's CDR3 is CASPAGQGQVSGNTEAFF. The CDR3 DNA follows: TGTGCCAGCCCCGCGGGCCAGGGGCAGGTTTCGGGGAACACTGAAGCTTTCTTT.

This chain joins TRBV6-5 and TRBJ2-5, with TRBD2 identical over 12 bases. The CDR3 contains 15 residues. Trimming cost V 5 bases and J 7 bases; bases outside gene matches: 8. Germline V lookup: CDR1 MNHEY, CDR2 SVGAGI. The DNA for the CDR3 is TGTGCCAGCAGTCGCCCTAGCGGGGGGGGGCGGACCCAGTACTTC. The encoded protein is CASSRPSGGGRTQYF.

The V and J genes are TRBV4-2 and TRBJ1-1; possible D gene TRBD1, 5 bases. Per the germline V gene, CDR1 is LGHNA and CDR2 is YNFKEQ. Trimming shortened V by 2 bases and J by 0 bases, and 10 bases separated the two germline ends. The CDR3 extends over 15 amino acids. The CDR3 is CASSQLGPLNTEAFF. Written as DNA, the CDR3 is TGTGCCAGCAGCCAACTGGGGCCCTTGAACACTGAAGCTTTCTTT.

The rearrangement uses TRBV4-1 and TRBJ1-1; no definite D call. The V gene's germline CDR1 is MGHRA and CDR2 YSYEKL. The CDR3 has 15 amino acids. V was trimmed by 1 base and J by 0 bases, leaving 9 bases between them. CDR3 sequence reads: CASSQVYGMNTEAFF. In nucleotides, the CDR3 is TGCGCCAGCAGCCAAGTATACGGGATGAACACTGAAGCTTTCTTT.

The chain has TRBV27 and TRBJ2-1; unclear D gene. This CDR3 spans 12 amino acids. V lost 5 bases and J 2 bases, leaving 4 bases between the germline ends. Germline V lookup: CDR1 MNHEY, CDR2 SMNVEV (reference sequence). This chain's CDR3 is CASSPTYNEQFF. In DNA form, the CDR3 reads TGTGCCAGCAGTCCTACCTACAATGAGCAGTTCTTC.

The chain carries TRBV5-4 and TRBJ2-7; 11 nucleotides match TRBD1. V dropped 4 bases and J dropped 5; count of bases not matched to a gene: 8. The CDR3 length is 15 residues. Germline assignment: CDR1 SGHNT and CDR2 YYREEE (reference sequence). For the CDR3, the DNA is TGTGCCAGCAGCCCCGGACAGGGGGCAGGCAACGAGCAGTACTTC. Its protein is CASSPGQGAGNEQYF.

The V and J genes are TRBV15 and TRBJ1-5; a possible D gene is TRBD1 (6 bases). Deletions cut 5 bases from V and 7 bases from J, with 18 bases between. Germline V lookup: CDR1 LNHNV, CDR2 YYDKDF (reference sequence). This CDR3 has 15 residues. The CDR3 region has the DNA TGTGCCACCAGCCAAGAAAGGGGGGGTGGCCAGCCCCAGCATTTT. Protein product: CATSQERGGGQPQHF.

The rearrangement uses TRBV28 and TRBJ1-5; D perhaps matches TRBD1 (5 bases). The CDR3 extends over 14 amino acids. Germline V gives CDR1 MDHEN, CDR2 SYDVKM. V lost 6 bases to trimming and J lost 3 bases, with 12 bases between them. The CDR3 spells CASRADSYNQPQHF. The CDR3 DNA sequence: TGTGCCAGCAGAGCAGACAGTTACAATCAGCCCCAGCATTTT. The entire variable domain, with the rest obtained from reference TRBV28 and TRBJ1-5, is as follows: DVKVTQSSRYLVKRTGEKVFLECVQDMDHENMFWYRQDPGLGLRLIYFSYDVKMKEKGDIPEGYSVSREKKERFSLILESASTNQTSMYLCASRADSYNQPQHFGDGTRLSIL.

This clone appeared a single time. The chain carries TRBV20-1 and TRBJ1-6; 7 bases agree with TRBD1. Germline V gives CDR1 DFQATT, CDR2 SNEGSKA (reference sequence). The length of the CDR3 is 13 residues. The junction had 3 bases not matched to a gene; V was cut back by 3 bases and J by 7 bases. In nucleotides, the CDR3 is TGCAGTGCTAGTCAGGGGGGAAATTCACCCCTCCACTTT. It codes for CSASQGGNSPLHF.

This sequence joins TRBV7-9 and TRBJ2-2; D gene uncertain. The germline CDR1 and CDR2 sequences are SEHNR and FQNEAQ (reference sequence). This CDR3 contains 16 residues. Trimming pared 2 bases from V and 1 base from J, leaving 11 bases between. The CDR3 region is CASSLREAMNTGELFF. CDR3 sequence (DNA): TGTGCCAGCAGCTTACGCGAAGCGATGAACACCGGGGAGCTGTTTTTT.

This rearrangement joins TRBV10-2 to TRBJ2-1; the D gene is possibly TRBD2 (5 bases). The CDR3 totals 16 residues. Germline V gives CDR1 WSHSY, CDR2 SAAADI. Trimming removed 4 bases from V and 0 bases from J, with 13 bases in between. CDR3 nucleotide sequence: TGCGCCAGCAGTGGGCGGACTGAGAGCTCCTACAATGAGCAGTTCTTC. Its translation: CASSGRTESSYNEQFF.

This clone occurred once. The chain links TRBV19 to TRBJ2-3; TRBD2 matches 10 bases. Germline V lookup: CDR1 LNHDA, CDR2 SQIVND (reference sequence). The ends lost 5 bases at V and 7 bases at J; junction bases unmatched: 6. The CDR3 consists of 14 residues. CDR3 DNA sequence: TGTGCCAGTAGTGAAAGCGGGGGGGCAAATACGCAGTATTTT. Its protein is CASSESGGANTQYF. The variable domain in full, with the rest retrieved from reference TRBV19 and TRBJ2-3, is DGGITQSPKYLFRKEGQNVTLSCEQNLNHDAMYWYRQDPGQGLRLIYYSQIVNDFQKGDIAEGYSVSREKKESFPLTVTSAQKNPTAFYLCASSESGGANTQYFGPGTRLTVL.